The T cell receptor beta chain under discussion was sequenced for a study of regulatory T cells in long-lasting Graves disease. Construction of TCR beta libraries relied on iRepertoire HTBI primers and on Arm-PCR targeting CDR3 regions. TCRdb fed the multiplex PCR reads into MiXCR, producing one record per CDR3 protein. The profile shows over 350,000 distinct CDR3 sequences, roughly 15% of them singletons. In germline, CDR1 is MDHEN, CDR2 SYDVKM. There are 14 residues in the CDR3. V was pared by 8 bases and J by 1 base, with 11 bases between. Time point indicated: newly diagnosed GD, antithyroid drugs for less than 3 months. Isolated PBMC RNA provided the starting material for the TCR library. Another study also made use of these data, one on T cells in Graves' hyperthyroidism and ophthalmopathy.

The source is a woman aged 45 to 65 with Graves disease. The source material was peripheral blood mononuclear cells (PBMCs), sampled at new diagnosis, from a patient treated with antithyroid drugs. The rearrangement uses TRBV28 and TRBJ2-2; D perhaps matches TRBD1 (6 bases). CDR3 sequence reads: CASGRGQNTGELFF. CDR3 nucleotides: TGTGCCAGCGGCCGGGGACAGAACACCGGGGAGCTGTTTTTT.